The present T cell receptor beta chain was sequenced within a study of blood T cells in healthy people across ages. The CDR3 sequence is 12 residues long. V was clipped by 2 bases and J by 7 bases, with 8 bases between them. Per the germline V gene, CDR1 is ENHRY and CDR2 is SYGVKD. The use of a sample-barcoded 5' primer and a J-beta primer mix characterized a second PCR of roughly 6 to 12 cycles. TCRdb used MiXCR to reprocess the 5' RACE reads, holding one entry per CDR3 protein. The table has around 1.5 million distinct CDR3 sequences, 45% to 70% seen once. Sequencing input: blood. The receptor was derived from a man aged 18 to 30 in good health. The chain is built from TRBV10-3 and TRBJ1-1, with D unclear. CDR3: CAISEGVSEAFF. In nucleotides, the CDR3 is TGTGCCATCAGTGAGGGGGTTAGTGAAGCTTTCTTT.